A single sample is the source of the 29 T cell receptor beta chains below, sequenced in a study of T cell responses to AZD1222 COVID-19 vaccine. Sequencing was performed with immunoSEQ multiplex PCR; in TCRdb, only in-frame clones are kept and a portion is missing. This table holds 100,000 or so clones, 70% to 90% found once. Source: peripheral blood, taken on day 0 of AZD1222 vaccination. The receptors shown here come from an adult in good health.

The J gene is TRBJ1-5, the V gene TRBV18; D is possibly TRBD1 (5 bases). V was cut by 3 bases and J by 3 bases, with 9 bases left in between. This CDR3 is 14 amino acids long. Per the germline V gene, CDR1 is KGHSH and CDR2 is LQKENI. CDR3 DNA: TGTGCCAGCTCACCTTCCAGGGCCAATCAGCCCCAGCATTTT. Its protein product is CASSPSRANQPQHF.

This clone was seen a single time. The chain carries TRBV9 and TRBJ1-6; TRBD1 is a possible D gene (5 bases). With 3 bases removed from V and 6 bases from J, the gap between germline ends came to 10 bases. The CDR3 length is 14 residues. CDR1 SGDLS and CDR2 YYNGEE come from the germline V gene. The chain's CDR3 is CASSGTGANSPLHF. The CDR3, as DNA: TGTGCCAGCAGCGGCACAGGAGCTAATTCACCCCTCCACTTT.

This chain connects TRBV9 to TRBJ2-3, with 7 bases identical to TRBD2. Germline trimming cut 0 bases from V and 3 bases from J; bases unmatched to any gene: 4. Germline V gives CDR1 SGDLS, CDR2 YYNGEE. CDR3 length equals 15 residues. This CDR3 reads CASSVGLGLTDTQYF. The CDR3 nucleotides read TGTGCCAGCAGCGTAGGATTGGGACTAACAGATACGCAGTATTTT.

V is TRBV7-9 and J is TRBJ2-1; unclear D gene. V was trimmed by 3 bases and J by 4 bases, leaving 7 bases between them. The CDR3 loop spans 13 amino acids. The germline CDR1 and CDR2 sequences are SEHNR and FQNEAQ (reference sequence). CDR3 in DNA: TGTGCCAGCAGCTTTACCTTATACAATGAGCAGTTCTTC. Translated: CASSFTLYNEQFF.

This sequence joins TRBV6-5 and TRBJ1-3, with D possibly matching TRBD1 (5 bases). Germline assignment: CDR1 MNHEY and CDR2 SVGAGI. The CDR3 consists of 15 residues. The V end lost 4 bases, the J end lost 1 base, and 11 bases lay between the germline ends. CDR3 DNA: TGTGCCAGCAGTTGGGAGGACATTTCTGGAAACACCATATATTTT. Its protein is CASSWEDISGNTIYF.

The J gene is TRBJ1-1, the V gene TRBV3-1 (or the pseudogene TRBV3-2); no reliable D call. This CDR3 spans 14 amino acids. V lost 4 bases and J lost 4, with 13 bases in between. Germline V gene data show CDR1 as LGHDT and CDR2 as YNNKEL (reference sequence). The CDR3 DNA follows: TGTGCCAGCAGCCCCCCGCTGGGGAGCACTGAAGCTTTCTTT. This translates into CASSPPLGSTEAFF.

V usage is TRBV3-1 (or the pseudogene TRBV3-2) and J usage is TRBJ2-1; TRBD2 matches at 10 bases. The germline gives CDR1 LGHDT, CDR2 YNNKEL (reference sequence). The CDR3 extends over 17 amino acids. V was pared by 0 bases and J by 7 bases, with 9 bases of the junction left unmatched. The CDR3 region has the DNA TGTGCCAGCAGCCAAGATAGGCTAGCGGGGGCCGATAATGAGCAGTTCTTC. Its translation: CASSQDRLAGADNEQFF.

The chain links TRBV11-3 to TRBJ2-3; D may be TRBD2 (5 bases). The CDR3 runs to 16 residues. V shed 0 bases and J shed 4 bases, with 14 bases lying between them. Per the germline V gene, CDR1 is SGHNT and CDR2 is YENEEA. CDR3 in amino acids: CASSLDFRGGADTQYF. The CDR3 DNA is TGTGCCAGCAGCTTAGATTTCCGGGGTGGAGCAGATACGCAGTATTTT. The whole variable domain, remainder taken from reference TRBV11-3 and TRBJ2-3, is EAGVVQSPRYKIIEKKQPVAFWCNPISGHNTLYWYLQNLGQGPELLIRYENEEAVDDSQLPKDRFSAERLKGVDSTLKIQPAELGDSAVYLCASSLDFRGGADTQYFGPGTRLTVL.

This chain links TRBV7-6 with TRBJ2-5; D is unresolved. The CDR3 extends over 11 amino acids. The V end was cut by 4 bases, the J end by 1 base, with 1 base between. CDR1 is SGHVS, CDR2 FNYEAQ, per germline. CDR3 nucleotides: TGTGCCAGCAGCTCCCAAGAGACCCAGTACTTC. This encodes CASSSQETQYF.

V and J are TRBV3-1 (or the pseudogene TRBV3-2) and TRBJ2-7, with no clear D. Deletions cut 0 bases from V and 6 bases from J, with 3 bases between. In germline, CDR1 is LGHDT, CDR2 YNNKEL (reference sequence). This CDR3 has 11 amino acids. The CDR3 region is CASSQEGEQYF. CDR3 DNA sequence: TGTGCCAGCAGCCAAGAAGGCGAGCAGTACTTC.

The CDR3 loop reads CASSLNEGSGGYTF. The CDR3 DNA reads TGTGCCAGCAGCTTAAACGAGGGATCCGGTGGCTACACCTTC. The gene calls are TRBV7-3 and TRBJ1-2; D is unresolved. Germline V lookup: CDR1 SGHTA, CDR2 FQGTGA. There are 14 residues in the CDR3. V dropped 1 base and J dropped 7 bases, with 13 bases sitting between them.

The chain links TRBV28 to TRBJ2-2, with 9 bases aligning to TRBD1. The CDR3 is made up of 15 amino acids. Germline V gene sequence: CDR1 MDHEN, CDR2 SYDVKM. The J segment lost 4 bases and the V segment lost 7 bases, leaving 7 bases of the junction unmatched. The CDR3 DNA reads TGTGCCAGCACCGGACAGGGGCGTCGCACCGGGGAGCTGTTTTTT. This encodes CASTGQGRRTGELFF.

The chain has TRBV5-1 and TRBJ1-5, with D perhaps matching TRBD1 (5 bases). CDR3 length: 15 residues. V lost 5 bases and J 0 bases, leaving 12 bases between the germline ends. Germline V CDR1 and CDR2: SGHRS, YFSETQ. The CDR3 loop is CASSPDSYSNQPQHF. The DNA of the CDR3 is TGCGCCAGCAGTCCCGACAGTTATAGCAATCAGCCCCAGCATTTT.

This clone has only one observation. J is TRBJ2-5 and V is TRBV7-2; no firm D call. The CDR3 extends over 14 amino acids. Trimming took off 5 bases at V and 5 bases at J, with 15 bases between the two ends. Per germline, CDR1 SGHTA and CDR2 FQGNSA. The CDR3, as DNA: TGTGCCAGCAGCCTTCTGGGCAGATCGGAGACCCAGTACTTC. This codes for CASSLLGRSETQYF.

The CDR3 sequence is CSVDAASGASNEQFF. CDR3 sequence (DNA): TGCAGCGTTGATGCGGCTAGCGGGGCCTCCAATGAGCAGTTCTTC. The V gene is TRBV29-1, the J gene TRBJ2-1; 9 bases map to TRBD2. V shed 3 bases, J shed 6 bases, and the junction held 9 bases outside the gene matches. In germline, CDR1 is SQVTM, CDR2 ANQGSEA. CDR3 size: 15 residues.

CDR3 in DNA: TGTGCCAGCAGCCAAGGTCTGTACATGAACACTGAAGCTTTCTTT. This gives the protein CASSQGLYMNTEAFF. The chain employs TRBV3-1 (or the pseudogene TRBV3-2) and TRBJ1-1; D is unresolved. The CDR3 runs to 15 residues. Trimming cost V 1 base and J 0 bases, with 9 bases left between them. Germline CDR1 is LGHDT and CDR2 is YNNKEL (reference sequence).

V gene TRBV30 combines with J gene TRBJ2-5; D is perhaps TRBD1 (6 bases). Trimming took 7 bases from V and 1 from J, leaving 10 bases between them. The CDR3 spans 12 residues. Germline assignment: CDR1 GTSNPN and CDR2 SVGIG (reference sequence). The chain's CDR3 is CAYGQPQETQYF. The CDR3 DNA sequence: TGTGCCTACGGACAGCCCCAAGAGACCCAGTACTTC.

This chain joins TRBV19 and TRBJ1-4, with D possibly TRBD1 on 5 matching bases. CDR3 length: 16 residues. V shed 1 base and J shed 2 bases, with 11 bases lying between them. Germline CDR1 and CDR2: LNHDA and SQIVND (reference sequence). The CDR3 loop is CASSIVLRDTNEKLFF. Here the CDR3 DNA reads TGTGCCAGTAGTATAGTTCTCCGGGACACTAATGAAAAACTGTTTTTT.

With regard to this clone: The same CDR3 also results from other DNA sequences found in this sample. The chain carries TRBV11-3 and TRBJ2-7; D tentatively fits TRBD1 or TRBD2 (5 bases each). V was clipped by 1 base and J by 3 bases, with 7 bases between them. CDR1 is SGHNT, CDR2 YENEEA, per germline. CDR3 length: 13 amino acids. The CDR3 spells CASSLGGSYEQYF. The CDR3 DNA reads TGTGCCAGCAGCTTAGGGGGGAGCTACGAGCAGTACTTC.

V gene TRBV6-1 combines with J gene TRBJ2-2, with a tentative D call TRBD2 (5 bases). The CDR3 totals 16 residues. CDR1 MNHNS and CDR2 SASEGT come from the germline V gene. Trimming left V 0 bases short and J 7 bases short, with 15 bases between. CDR3 nucleotides: TGTGCCAGCAGTGAAGCAGTGGCTAGCTTGGGCGGGGAGCTGTTTTTT. This codes for CASSEAVASLGGELFF.

This clone was seen only once. This chain joins TRBV7-6 and TRBJ2-1; D possibly corresponds to TRBD1 (6 bases). This CDR3 is 16 amino acids long. Germline V gives CDR1 SGHVS, CDR2 FNYEAQ. Trimming took off 1 base at V and 2 bases at J, with 12 bases between the two ends. The CDR3 here is CASSLEGGFTYNEQFF. CDR3 nucleotide sequence: TGTGCCAGCAGCTTAGAAGGGGGTTTCACCTACAATGAGCAGTTCTTC.

The rearrangement joins TRBV19 to TRBJ2-7; 10 nucleotides agree with TRBD1. The CDR3 has 14 residues. V was clipped by 6 bases and J by 4 bases; unmatched bases: 6. Germline V lookup: CDR1 LNHDA, CDR2 SQIVND (reference sequence). DNA of the CDR3: TGTGCCAGTAGCACCGGACAGGGGGGGTACGAGCAGTACTTC. Protein: CASSTGQGGYEQYF.

The rearrangement joins TRBV18 to TRBJ1-2; possibly TRBD1 for D (5 bases). V shed 2 bases and J shed 6 bases, with 13 bases lying between them. This CDR3 has 14 amino acids. Germline CDR1 KGHSH, CDR2 LQKENI. The CDR3 sequence: CASSPSGREDGYTF. The CDR3 DNA reads TGTGCCAGCTCACCATCGGGCAGGGAGGATGGCTACACCTTC.

This sequence joins TRBV25-1 and TRBJ1-1; D unclear. The CDR3 loop spans 14 amino acids. Between the trimmed V and J ends, which lost 0 bases and 2 bases, there was a span of 7 bases. Germline loops: CDR1 MGHDK, CDR2 SYGVNS. In DNA form, the CDR3 reads TGTGCCAGCAGTGAATATGGAACCAACACTGAAGCTTTCTTT. It specifies CASSEYGTNTEAFF. The full variable domain, rest sourced from reference TRBV25-1 and TRBJ1-1, is EADIYQTPRYLVIGTGKKITLECSQTMGHDKMYWYQQDPGMELHLIHYSYGVNSTEKGDLSSESTVSRIRTEHFPLTLESARPSHTSQYLCASSEYGTNTEAFFGQGTRLTVV.

The rearrangement uses TRBV6-1 and TRBJ1-2; TRBD1 matches at 7 bases. V gave up 6 bases and J gave up 4 bases; unmatched junction bases: 8. Per the germline V gene, CDR1 is MNHNS and CDR2 is SASEGT. The length of the CDR3 is 14 residues. The chain's CDR3 is CASSLDRQLYGYTF. CDR3 DNA: TGTGCCAGCAGCCTGGACAGGCAACTCTATGGCTACACCTTC.

The V gene is TRBV6-2 or TRBV6-3, the J gene TRBJ1-5; 8 positions agree with TRBD1. Losses at the gene ends were 4 bases for V and 3 bases for J; bases not matched to a gene: 5. CDR3 length: 15 amino acids. Germline CDR1 is MNHEY and CDR2 is SVGEGT. As DNA, the CDR3 is TGTGCCAGCAGTTTCAGGGGGCCCCCCAATCAGCCCCAGCATTTT. As protein: CASSFRGPPNQPQHF.

The rearrangement uses TRBV19 and TRBJ2-3, with D maybe TRBD2 (5 bases). This CDR3 is 17 amino acids long. The germline V gene encodes CDR1 LNHDA and CDR2 SQIVND (reference sequence). Trimming removed 1 base at V and 2 bases at J, with 16 bases between. CDR3 DNA sequence: TGTGCCAGTAGTATAGTTACGGGTATCGGGAACACAGATACGCAGTATTTT. This gives the protein CASSIVTGIGNTDTQYF.

The CDR3 bases are TGTGCCTGGAGTTCAACGGACAGGGGTGGTAATTCACCCCTCCACTTT. It translates to CAWSSTDRGGNSPLHF. This chain connects TRBV30 to TRBJ1-6, with 9 positions matching TRBD1. The CDR3 is 16 residues long. Germline-derived CDR1 and CDR2 are GTSNPN and SVGIG (reference sequence). The V gene end was trimmed by 2 bases and the J gene end by 6 bases; junction bases not matched to a gene: 8.

The genes are TRBV2 and TRBJ2-5; 8 bases are a match to TRBD2. With 4 bases clipped from V and 5 bases from J, the junction kept 6 bases outside the gene matches. CDR1 and CDR2 from the germline V gene are SNHLY and FYNNEI. The CDR3 sequence is 14 residues long. The CDR3 coding sequence is TGTGCCAGCAGTGCCGGGGGGGCCGGCGAGACCCAGTACTTC. It encodes CASSAGGAGETQYF.